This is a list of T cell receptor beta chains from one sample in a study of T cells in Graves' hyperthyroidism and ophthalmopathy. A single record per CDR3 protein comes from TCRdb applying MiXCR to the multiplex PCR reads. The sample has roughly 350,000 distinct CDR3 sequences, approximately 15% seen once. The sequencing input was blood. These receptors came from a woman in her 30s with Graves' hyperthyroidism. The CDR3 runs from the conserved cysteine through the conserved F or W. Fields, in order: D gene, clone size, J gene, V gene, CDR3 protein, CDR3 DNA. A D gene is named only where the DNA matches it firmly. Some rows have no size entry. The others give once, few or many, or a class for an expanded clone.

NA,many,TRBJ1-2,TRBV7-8,CASSLSAAGYTF,TGTGCCAGCAGCTTATCGGCAGCCGGCTACACCTTC
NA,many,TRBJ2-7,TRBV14,CASSHWQGFYEQYF,TGTGCCAGCAGCCATTGGCAGGGTTTCTACGAGCAGTACTTC
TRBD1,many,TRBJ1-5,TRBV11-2,CASSPSRTGGNQPQHF,TGTGCCAGCAGCCCCTCCCGGACAGGGGGAAATCAGCCCCAGCATTTT
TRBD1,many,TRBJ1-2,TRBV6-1,CATGTKQGAGGYTF,TGTGCCACCGGGACCAAGCAGGGGGCCGGCGGCTACACCTTC
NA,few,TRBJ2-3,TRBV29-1,CSVVGGTDTQYF,TGCAGCGTTGTGGGCGGCACAGATACGCAGTATTTT
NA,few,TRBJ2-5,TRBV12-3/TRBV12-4,CASRPPWVSPETQYF,TGTGCCAGCAGACCCCCGTGGGTATCACCGGAGACCCAGTACTTC
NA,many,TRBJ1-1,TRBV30,CAWMNTEAFF,TGTGCCTGGATGAACACTGAAGCTTTCTTT
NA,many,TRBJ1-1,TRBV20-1,CSASSRIKAFF,TGCAGTGCTTCCTCCCGGATAAAAGCTTTCTTT
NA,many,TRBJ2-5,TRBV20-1,CSANLAWAGGETQYF,TGCAGTGCTAACCTAGCTTGGGCAGGCGGGGAGACCCAGTACTTC
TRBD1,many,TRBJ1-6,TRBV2,CASSEGRGISPLHF,TGTGCCAGCAGTGAAGGCAGGGGGATTTCACCCCTCCACTTT
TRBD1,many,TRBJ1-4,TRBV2,CASGQGTTNEKLFF,TGTGCCAGCGGACAGGGCACAACTAATGAAAAACTGTTTTTT
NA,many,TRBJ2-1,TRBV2,CASVLDNEQFF,TGTGCCAGCGTTCTGGACAATGAGCAGTTCTTC
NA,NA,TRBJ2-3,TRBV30,CAWSGPIATSTDTQYF,TGTGCCTGGTCTGGCCCTATAGCGACTAGCACAGATACGCAGTATTTT
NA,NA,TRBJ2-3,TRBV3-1,CASSPRTTTDTQYF,TGTGCCAGCAGCCCGAGGACGACCACAGATACGCAGTATTTT
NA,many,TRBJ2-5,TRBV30,CAWNSVPQETQYF,TGTGCCTGGAATTCAGTCCCTCAAGAGACCCAGTACTTC
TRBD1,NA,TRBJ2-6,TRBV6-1,CASSYSPGTGARSGANVLTF,TGTGCCAGCAGTTATTCCCCTGGGACAGGGGCTCGATCTGGGGCCAACGTCCTGACTTTC
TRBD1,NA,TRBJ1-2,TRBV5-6,CASSTGQDIYGYTF,TGTGCCAGCAGCACGGGACAGGATATCTATGGCTACACCTTC
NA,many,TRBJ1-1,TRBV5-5,CASSNKEGWNTEAFF,TGTGCCAGCAGCAACAAAGAGGGGTGGAACACTGAAGCTTTCTTT
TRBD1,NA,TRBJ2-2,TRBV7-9,CASSFRDRVVIRTGELFF,TGTGCCAGCAGCTTCCGGGACAGGGTGGTTATCCGGACCGGGGAGCTGTTTTTT
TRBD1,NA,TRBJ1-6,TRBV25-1,CASRQGEGTPLHF,TGTGCCAGCAGACAGGGGGAAGGAACACCCCTCCACTTT
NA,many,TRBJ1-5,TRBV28,CASSLSEGGPQHF,TGTGCCAGCAGTTTGAGCGAAGGGGGGCCCCAGCATTTT
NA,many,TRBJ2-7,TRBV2,CASTTSLMSSYEQYF,TGTGCCAGTACAACTAGTCTAATGAGCTCCTACGAGCAGTACTTC
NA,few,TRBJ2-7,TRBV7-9,CASSDRGLAIYEQYF,TGTGCCAGCAGCGACAGGGGACTAGCCATCTACGAGCAGTACTTC
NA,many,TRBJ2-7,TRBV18,CASSPGGVGEQYF,TGTGCCAGCTCTCCCGGTGGCGTCGGCGAGCAGTACTTC
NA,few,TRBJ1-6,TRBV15,CATSRDVGKSLHF,TGTGCCACCAGCAGAGATGTAGGGAAAAGCCTCCACTTT
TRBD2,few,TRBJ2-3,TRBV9,CASSVAGGRPGDTQYF,TGTGCCAGCAGCGTAGCGGGCGGGAGGCCAGGGGATACGCAGTATTTT
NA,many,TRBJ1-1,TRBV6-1,CASSTGQAIRNTEAFF,TGTGCCAGCAGTACGGGACAAGCTATCAGGAACACTGAAGCTTTCTTT
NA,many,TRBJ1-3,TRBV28,CATARAGSGNTIYF,TGTGCCACGGCTCGGGCGGGCTCTGGAAACACCATATATTTT
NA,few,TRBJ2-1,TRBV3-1,CASSQDTYEQFF,TGTGCCAGCAGCCAAGATACATATGAGCAGTTCTTC
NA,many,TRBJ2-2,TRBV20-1,CSARPGTLNTGELFF,TGCAGTGCTAGACCCGGGACACTGAACACCGGGGAGCTGTTTTTT
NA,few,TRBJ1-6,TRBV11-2,CASSRAGNNSPLHF,TGTGCCAGCAGTCGGGCAGGCAACAATTCACCCCTCCACTTT
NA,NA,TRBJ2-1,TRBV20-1,CSAPVGGPGMDEQFF,TGCAGTGCTCCCGTGGGGGGCCCGGGCATGGATGAGCAGTTCTTC
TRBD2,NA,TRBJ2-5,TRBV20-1,CSARERGRETQYF,TGCAGTGCCAGAGAGCGGGGAAGGGAGACCCAGTACTTC
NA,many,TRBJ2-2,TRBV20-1,CSFGGTNPGELFF,TGCAGCTTCGGGGGAACCAACCCCGGGGAGCTGTTTTTT
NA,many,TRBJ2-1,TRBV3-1,CASSQRRGVNEQFF,TGTGCCAGCAGCCAACGGCGCGGGGTGAATGAGCAGTTCTTC
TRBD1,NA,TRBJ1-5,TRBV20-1,CSARDRDRGNQPQHF,TGCAGTGCTAGAGACCGGGACAGAGGCAATCAGCCCCAGCATTTT
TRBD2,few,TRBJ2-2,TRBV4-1,CASSQDQASGNRELFF,TGCGCCAGCAGCCAAGATCAAGCTAGCGGCAACCGGGAGCTGTTTTTT
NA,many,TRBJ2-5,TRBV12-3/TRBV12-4,CASSLGGRGHQETQYF,TGTGCCAGCAGTTTAGGGGGCCGGGGGCACCAAGAGACCCAGTACTTC
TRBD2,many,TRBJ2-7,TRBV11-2,CASSPLSGRPYEQYF,TGTGCCAGCAGCCCGCTTAGCGGGAGACCCTACGAGCAGTACTTC
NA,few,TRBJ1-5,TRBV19,CASSPPAGGWEPQHF,TGTGCCAGTAGTCCACCGGCCGGGGGTTGGGAGCCCCAGCATTTT